This TCR beta chain was sequenced in a study of regulatory T cells in long-lasting Graves disease. This clonotype came up a few times. Time point reported: newly diagnosed GD, antithyroid drugs for less than 3 months. RNA isolated from PBMCs was used to make the TCR library. Recruitment took place at an endocrinology department in Xi'an, China. The authors drew approximately 9 milliliters of peripheral blood into EDTA tubes. Germline V gene data show CDR1 as SQVTM and CDR2 as ANQGSEA. V lost 7 bases and J lost 3; bases outside the gene matches: 9. The CDR3 consists of 14 residues. Relying on iRepertoire HTBI primers and Arm-PCR of CDR3 regions, the team built TCR beta libraries. TCRdb used MiXCR to reprocess the multiplex PCR reads, holding one entry per CDR3 protein. The top ten clones hold about 11% of a sample with 550,000 to 700,000 distinct CDR3 sequences, around 15% of them seen once. This sample also belongs to another study, concerning T cells in Graves' hyperthyroidism and ophthalmopathy. That source notes: Hyperthyroidism of Graves' type that showed no ophthalmopathy progression within 18 months was stable. Diagnoses were made from clinical symptoms, serum measures (thyroxine and TRAb), thyroid ultrasound and orbital computed tomography.

The sample in question was peripheral blood mononuclear cells (PBMCs), obtained at new diagnosis, from a patient treated with antithyroid drugs. The rearrangement uses TRBV29-1 and TRBJ1-3; 7 bases align to TRBD1. The sequence came from a man between 18 and 35 years old with Graves disease. CDR3 amino acids: CSALPDRDGNTIYF. CDR3 nucleotide sequence: TGCAGCGCCCTGCCCGACAGGGATGGAAACACCATATATTTT.